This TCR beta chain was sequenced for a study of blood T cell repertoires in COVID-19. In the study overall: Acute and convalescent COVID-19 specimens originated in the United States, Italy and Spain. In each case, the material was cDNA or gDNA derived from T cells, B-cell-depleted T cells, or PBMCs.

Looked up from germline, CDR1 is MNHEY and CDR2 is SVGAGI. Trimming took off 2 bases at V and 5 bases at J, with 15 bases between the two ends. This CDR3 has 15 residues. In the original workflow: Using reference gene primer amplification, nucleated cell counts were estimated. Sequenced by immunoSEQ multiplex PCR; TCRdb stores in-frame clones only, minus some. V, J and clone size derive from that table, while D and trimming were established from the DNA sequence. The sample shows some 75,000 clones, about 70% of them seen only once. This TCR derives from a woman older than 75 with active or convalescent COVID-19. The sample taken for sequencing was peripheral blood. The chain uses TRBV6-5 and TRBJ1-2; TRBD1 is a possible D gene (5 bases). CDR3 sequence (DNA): TGTGCCAGCAGTTACACGGGGGGGATAGGGTATGGCTACACCTTC. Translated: CASSYTGGIGYGYTF.